The rows below give T cell receptor beta chains drawn from one sample of a study of glioma-infiltrating T cells after dendritic cell vaccination. The data were produced by immunoSEQ multiplex PCR, yet TCRdb's version contains in-frame clones alone and is incomplete. The table lists 85,000 to 100,000 clones, 85% of them singletons. The sample here was blood, taken after dendritic cell vaccination. The receptors were gathered from a human donor with glioblastoma. Each CDR3 is given with its conserved first and last residue. The order of the fields is D gene, J gene, clone size, V gene, CDR3 DNA, CDR3 protein. The D gene is left open where the match is weak. Not every row has a clone size; where given, it reads once, few, many or a size class.

d_call: NA; j_call: TRBJ2-2; clone_size: NA; v_call: TRBV5-6; cdr3_nt: TGTGCCAGCAGCCGCCTTAGACAGGTGACCGGGGAGCTGTTTTTT; cdr3_aa: CASSRLRQVTGELFF
d_call: TRBD2; j_call: TRBJ2-1; clone_size: NA; v_call: TRBV9; cdr3_nt: TGTGCCAGCAGCGTAGGAGGACTAGCACCCTCCAATGAGCAGTTCTTC; cdr3_aa: CASSVGGLAPSNEQFF
d_call: TRBD1; j_call: TRBJ2-1; clone_size: NA; v_call: TRBV19; cdr3_nt: TGTGCCAGTAGTATTGAGGGGGCCCAGTTCTTC; cdr3_aa: CASSIEGAQFF
d_call: NA; j_call: TRBJ1-1; clone_size: NA; v_call: TRBV7-3; cdr3_nt: TGTGCCAGCAGCTTAGGCAGAAACACTGAAGCTTTCTTT; cdr3_aa: CASSLGRNTEAFF
d_call: TRBD2; j_call: TRBJ2-3; clone_size: NA; v_call: TRBV5-1; cdr3_nt: TGCGCCAGCAGCTCCCAATCTAGCGGAAGCACAGATACGCAGTATTTT; cdr3_aa: CASSSQSSGSTDTQYF
d_call: NA; j_call: TRBJ1-5; clone_size: NA; v_call: TRBV6-5; cdr3_nt: TGTGCCAGCACCCCAAGGGGGTCCGGGAAACCCCAGCATTTT; cdr3_aa: CASTPRGSGKPQHF
d_call: TRBD2; j_call: TRBJ2-3; clone_size: NA; v_call: TRBV4-3; cdr3_nt: TGCGCCAGCAGCCACAGGGAGGGAGGCACAGATACGCAGTATTTT; cdr3_aa: CASSHREGGTDTQYF
d_call: NA; j_call: TRBJ2-1; clone_size: NA; v_call: TRBV18; cdr3_nt: TGTGCCAGCTCACCACCGGGGAGATCCTACAATGAGCAGTTCTTC; cdr3_aa: CASSPPGRSYNEQFF
d_call: TRBD2; j_call: TRBJ2-1; clone_size: NA; v_call: TRBV7-3; cdr3_nt: TGTGCCAGCAGCTTCGGGACTAGCGGTCCTGAGGTCTTC; cdr3_aa: CASSFGTSGPEVF
d_call: TRBD1; j_call: TRBJ1-5; clone_size: NA; v_call: TRBV11-3; cdr3_nt: TGTGCCAGCAGCCCAGGACAGGCCGGTCAGCCCCAGCATTTT; cdr3_aa: CASSPGQAGQPQHF
d_call: TRBD2; j_call: TRBJ2-3; clone_size: NA; v_call: TRBV7-6; cdr3_nt: TGTGCCAGCAGCTTGGGTCGTAGCGGGGGACCCACAGATACGCAGTATTTT; cdr3_aa: CASSLGRSGGPTDTQYF
d_call: NA; j_call: TRBJ2-7; clone_size: NA; v_call: TRBV9; cdr3_nt: TGTGCCAGCAGCGTATACGGGGGAGATACTAGCGAGCAGTACTTC; cdr3_aa: CASSVYGGDTSEQYF
d_call: TRBD1; j_call: TRBJ2-7; clone_size: NA; v_call: TRBV9; cdr3_nt: TGTGCCAGCAGCGCGGGACAGGGGGCTTGGGAGCAGTACTTC; cdr3_aa: CASSAGQGAWEQYF
d_call: TRBD2; j_call: TRBJ2-1; clone_size: NA; v_call: TRBV5-6; cdr3_nt: TGTGCCAGCAGCCGGGGGGACGGGGCCTACAATGAGCAGTTCTTC; cdr3_aa: CASSRGDGAYNEQFF
d_call: NA; j_call: TRBJ2-2; clone_size: NA; v_call: TRBV21-1; cdr3_nt: TGTGCCAGCAGCAAAGACGGGACTAGGAACACCGGGGAGCTGTTTTTT; cdr3_aa: CASSKDGTRNTGELFF
d_call: NA; j_call: TRBJ1-1; clone_size: NA; v_call: TRBV5-1; cdr3_nt: TGCGCCAGCAGCTTGGGAGACAGGTTGATGAACACTGAAGCTTTCTTT; cdr3_aa: CASSLGDRLMNTEAFF
d_call: TRBD1; j_call: TRBJ2-7; clone_size: NA; v_call: TRBV13; cdr3_nt: TGTGCCAGCAGCCAGACAGGGACCCCTCCTACCGAGCAGTACTTC; cdr3_aa: CASSQTGTPPTEQYF
d_call: NA; j_call: TRBJ1-1; clone_size: NA; v_call: TRBV2; cdr3_nt: TGTGCCACTTCTCGAGAAGGGGGTGGCACTGAAGCTTTCTTT; cdr3_aa: CATSREGGGTEAFF
d_call: TRBD1; j_call: TRBJ1-3; clone_size: NA; v_call: TRBV5-1; cdr3_nt: TGCGCCAGCAGCGCTGCTGGTGGGACAGACGATTCTGGAAACACCATATATTTT; cdr3_aa: CASSAAGGTDDSGNTIYF
d_call: TRBD1; j_call: TRBJ1-2; clone_size: once; v_call: TRBV19; cdr3_nt: TGTGCCAGTAGTCCAGAGACAGGGCCTGCGGATGGCTACACCTTC; cdr3_aa: CASSPETGPADGYTF
d_call: TRBD1; j_call: TRBJ2-7; clone_size: NA; v_call: TRBV28; cdr3_nt: TGTGCCAGCAGCCCGGGACAGGGGACAACTTACGAGCAGTACTTC; cdr3_aa: CASSPGQGTTYEQYF
d_call: NA; j_call: TRBJ2-3; clone_size: NA; v_call: TRBV9; cdr3_nt: TGTGCCAGCAGCGTAGATGACTACAACACAGATACGCAGTATTTT; cdr3_aa: CASSVDDYNTDTQYF
d_call: NA; j_call: TRBJ1-3; clone_size: NA; v_call: TRBV6-1; cdr3_nt: TGTGCCAGCAGTGAGGGGACAACGCGCCCTACCATATATTTT; cdr3_aa: CASSEGTTRPTIYF
d_call: NA; j_call: TRBJ2-7; clone_size: NA; v_call: TRBV12-5; cdr3_nt: TGTGCTAGTGGTTTCGGGGACACCGGCGAGCAGTACTTC; cdr3_aa: CASGFGDTGEQYF
d_call: NA; j_call: TRBJ1-3; clone_size: NA; v_call: TRBV9; cdr3_nt: TGTGCCAGCAGTCCTAGGGGCGCGAGCTCTGGAAACACCATATATTTT; cdr3_aa: CASSPRGASSGNTIYF
d_call: TRBD1; j_call: TRBJ1-5; clone_size: NA; v_call: TRBV6-1; cdr3_nt: TGTGCCAGCACTGACAGGGCTCAGCCCCAGCATTTT; cdr3_aa: CASTDRAQPQHF
d_call: NA; j_call: TRBJ1-2; clone_size: NA; v_call: TRBV9; cdr3_nt: TGTGCCAGCAGCGTATCCGGGGAGGATGGCTACACCTTC; cdr3_aa: CASSVSGEDGYTF
d_call: NA; j_call: TRBJ1-2; clone_size: NA; v_call: TRBV7-2; cdr3_nt: TGTGCCAGCAGCCCCTACTTACCCAGAGGGGGCTATGGCTACACCTTC; cdr3_aa: CASSPYLPRGGYGYTF
d_call: NA; j_call: TRBJ1-6; clone_size: NA; v_call: TRBV7-2; cdr3_nt: TGTGCCAGCAGCGTTAGGAGGGTCAATAATTCACCCCTCCACTTT; cdr3_aa: CASSVRRVNNSPLHF
d_call: TRBD2; j_call: TRBJ2-1; clone_size: NA; v_call: TRBV2; cdr3_nt: TGTGCCAGCAGAGGACTAGCGGGAGACCTCAATCAGCAGTTCTTC; cdr3_aa: CASRGLAGDLNQQFF
d_call: TRBD1; j_call: TRBJ1-1; clone_size: NA; v_call: TRBV5-1; cdr3_nt: TGCGCCAGCAGCTTGGGTCAGGACAGGCCGACTTTCTTT; cdr3_aa: CASSLGQDRPTFF
d_call: NA; j_call: TRBJ2-2; clone_size: NA; v_call: TRBV18; cdr3_nt: TGTGCCAGCTCACCACTCCGCAGGGATAACACCGGGGAGCTGTTTTTT; cdr3_aa: CASSPLRRDNTGELFF
d_call: NA; j_call: TRBJ1-2; clone_size: NA; v_call: TRBV5-1; cdr3_nt: TGCGCCAGCAGCCTAAATGGGGGGGGCTACACCTTC; cdr3_aa: CASSLNGGGYTF
d_call: NA; j_call: TRBJ1-4; clone_size: NA; v_call: TRBV28; cdr3_nt: TGTGCCACCGGGACTTCGGTGGTACTGTTTTTT; cdr3_aa: CATGTSVVLFF
d_call: NA; j_call: TRBJ2-3; clone_size: NA; v_call: TRBV7-2; cdr3_nt: TGTGCCAGCAGCTTAGCTGCGCGGGGAACAGATACGCAGTATTTT; cdr3_aa: CASSLAARGTDTQYF
d_call: TRBD2; j_call: TRBJ2-7; clone_size: NA; v_call: TRBV11-3; cdr3_nt: TGTGCCAGCAGCTTAAATCTAGCGGGAGGTCGATCCGAGCAGTACTTC; cdr3_aa: CASSLNLAGGRSEQYF
d_call: NA; j_call: TRBJ1-5; clone_size: few; v_call: TRBV28; cdr3_nt: TGTGCCAGCAGTTTAAGGCAGGCTTATCAGCCCCAGCATTTT; cdr3_aa: CASSLRQAYQPQHF
d_call: TRBD1; j_call: TRBJ1-5; clone_size: NA; v_call: TRBV6-1; cdr3_nt: TGTGCCAGCAGTTCTACAGGGGTAGGCAATCAGCCCCAGCATTTT; cdr3_aa: CASSSTGVGNQPQHF
d_call: NA; j_call: TRBJ1-2; clone_size: NA; v_call: TRBV30; cdr3_nt: TGTGCCTGGTGGGGAGGGCATGGCTACACCTTC; cdr3_aa: CAWWGGHGYTF
d_call: NA; j_call: TRBJ2-2; clone_size: NA; v_call: TRBV7-8; cdr3_nt: TGTGCCAGCAGCTTGGCTGCCGCGAACACCGGGGAGCTGTTTTTT; cdr3_aa: CASSLAAANTGELFF
d_call: TRBD2; j_call: TRBJ2-1; clone_size: NA; v_call: TRBV25-1; cdr3_nt: TGTGCCACCTCAAGCGGGGAGAATGAGCAGTTCTTC; cdr3_aa: CATSSGENEQFF
d_call: TRBD2; j_call: TRBJ2-2; clone_size: NA; v_call: TRBV4-1; cdr3_nt: TGCGCCAGCAGCCAACTACTAGCGGGAGGTGCCCAGACCGGGGAGCTGTTTTTT; cdr3_aa: CASSQLLAGGAQTGELFF
d_call: TRBD1; j_call: TRBJ1-5; clone_size: NA; v_call: TRBV7-8; cdr3_nt: TGTGCCAGCAGCTTAGCAGGACAGGGGGGCCATCAGCCCCAGCATTTT; cdr3_aa: CASSLAGQGGHQPQHF
d_call: NA; j_call: TRBJ2-3; clone_size: NA; v_call: TRBV25-1; cdr3_nt: TGTGCCAGCAGCGAGCTCCGGGACACCCGCACAGATACGCAGTATTTT; cdr3_aa: CASSELRDTRTDTQYF
d_call: TRBD1; j_call: TRBJ1-1; clone_size: NA; v_call: TRBV7-9; cdr3_nt: TGTGCCAGCAGCTTGGGACAGGGGGCTTACACTGAAGCTTTCTTT; cdr3_aa: CASSLGQGAYTEAFF
d_call: TRBD1; j_call: TRBJ2-2; clone_size: NA; v_call: TRBV18; cdr3_nt: TGTGCCAGCTCACCAAGGGGGCGCGTTGTCACCGGGGAGCTGTTTTTT; cdr3_aa: CASSPRGRVVTGELFF
d_call: NA; j_call: TRBJ1-5; clone_size: NA; v_call: TRBV4-1; cdr3_nt: TGCGCCAGCAGCCAAGAGAGGAACGGTAATCAGCCCCAGCATTTT; cdr3_aa: CASSQERNGNQPQHF